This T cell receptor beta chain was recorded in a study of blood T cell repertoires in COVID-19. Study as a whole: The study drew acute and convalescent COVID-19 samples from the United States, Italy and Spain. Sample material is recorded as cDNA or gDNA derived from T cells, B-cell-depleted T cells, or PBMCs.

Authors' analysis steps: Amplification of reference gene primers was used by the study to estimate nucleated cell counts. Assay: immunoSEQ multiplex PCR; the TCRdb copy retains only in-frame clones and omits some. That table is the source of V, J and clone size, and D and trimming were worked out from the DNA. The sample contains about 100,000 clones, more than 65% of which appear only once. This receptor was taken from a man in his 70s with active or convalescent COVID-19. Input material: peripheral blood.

CDR3 nucleotides: TGTGCCAGCAGTTGGAGTTTGAACACTGAAGCTTTCTTT. Amino acids: CASSWSLNTEAFF. The chain is built from TRBV28 and TRBJ1-1; D is unclear. Trimming removed 4 bases at V and 0 bases at J, with 6 bases between. Germline loops: CDR1 MDHEN, CDR2 SYDVKM. The CDR3 consists of 13 residues.